Below, one T cell receptor beta chain is given with its context. Its antigen is not known. Germline V gene data show CDR1 as LNHDA and CDR2 as SQIVND (reference sequence). Trimming stripped 7 bases from V and 1 base from J, with 7 bases between. The length of the CDR3 is 12 residues. This entry belongs to a study of graft-versus-host responses after intestinal transplantation. Whole-study results and caveats: HvG clone declines early post-transplant were associated with peak circulating GvH levels.

Libraries were prepared by immunoSEQ multiplex PCR; TCRdb keeps only in-frame clonotypes and omits some of them. In the table there are about 78,000 clones, 87% of which are singletons. The sequence was collected from a human donor who was the organ donor for an intestinal transplant. The sample was unstimulated CD8+ T cells sorted from spleen or lymph node cells, taken before transplant. The genes are TRBV19 and TRBJ1-1, with D unresolved. The CDR3 reads CASNPGNTEAFF. CDR3 coding DNA: TGTGCCAGTAACCCAGGGAACACTGAAGCTTTCTTT.